A selection of T cell receptor beta chains follows, all from one sample in a study of metastatic and nonmetastatic thyroid tumors. TCRdb re-clonotyped the PCR reads via MiXCR. This table has approximately 39,000 clones, more than 20% appearing once. Sequenced: blood. The source of these receptors is a female donor with papillary thyroid cancer or a benign thyroid nodule (not recorded which). Some clones in this sample may be carry-over from other donors' samples. CDR3s include the opening cysteine and the closing phenylalanine or tryptophan. The D gene is left open where the match is weak. Only part of the rows carry a size: once, few, many, or a class if the clone is expanded.

CDR3 protein,CDR3 DNA,V gene,J gene,clone size,D gene
CAWTPVSGRVYGYTF,TGTGCCTGGACCCCCGTTTCAGGCAGGGTATACGGCTACACCTTC,TRBV30,TRBJ1-2,many,.
CASSPGPGGRGGQPQHF,TGTGCCAGCAGCCCCGGTCCAGGGGGCCGGGGGGGTCAGCCCCAGCATTTT,TRBV9,TRBJ1-5,many,TRBD1
CASSFDRAGANVLTF,TGTGCCAGCAGTTTCGACAGGGCTGGGGCCAACGTCCTGACTTTC,TRBV11-2,TRBJ2-6,many,TRBD1
CASSLAGGPKDTQYF,TGTGCCAGCAGCCTAGCGGGAGGGCCAAAAGATACGCAGTATTTT,TRBV2,TRBJ2-3,many,TRBD2
CASNPGTKRSPLHF,TGTGCCAGCAATCCCGGGACCAAGAGGTCACCCCTCCACTTT,TRBV27,TRBJ1-6,.,.
CASSSSGANVLTF,TGTGCCAGCAGCTCATCCGGGGCCAACGTTCTGACTTTC,TRBV7-2,TRBJ2-6,.,.
CAWSVLQGNTEAFF,TGTGCCTGGAGTGTACTCCAGGGCAACACTGAAGCTTTCTTT,TRBV30,TRBJ1-1,many,.
CASRPRGDPGELFF,TGTGCAAGCAGACCTAGAGGGGATCCCGGGGAGCTGTTTTTT,TRBV27,TRBJ2-2,few,.
CASSVALLGGEQYF,TGTGCCAGCAGCGTCGCTCTTCTGGGGGGCGAGCAGTACTTC,TRBV9,TRBJ2-7,many,.
CSARGPATGTDTQYF,TGCAGTGCTAGAGGTCCTGCGACAGGCACAGATACGCAGTATTTT,TRBV20-1,TRBJ2-3,few,.
CATSLTGKDYGYTF,TGTGCCACCAGCCTGACAGGGAAGGACTATGGCTACACCTTC,TRBV15,TRBJ1-2,.,TRBD1
CASSEGGWQLFF,TGCGCCAGCAGTGAGGGGGGCTGGCAGCTGTTTTTT,TRBV10-1,TRBJ2-2,.,.
CASSATGGSSDTQYF,TGTGCCAGCAGCGCTACAGGGGGCTCGTCAGATACGCAGTATTTT,TRBV9,TRBJ2-3,many,TRBD1
CASGGQVQGDTQYF,TGTGCCAGCGGGGGACAGGTCCAGGGGGATACGCAGTATTTT,TRBV2,TRBJ2-3,few,TRBD1
CASSATTQGGKVPGELFF,TGTGCCAGCAGCGCAACAACCCAGGGAGGGAAGGTTCCCGGGGAGCTGTTTTTT,TRBV9,TRBJ2-2,once,TRBD2
CASSLVQGEAFF,TGCGCCAGCAGCTTGGTGCAGGGAGAAGCTTTCTTT,TRBV5-1,TRBJ1-1,many,.
CASAQDSSIYEQYF,TGTGCCAGCGCCCAGGACAGCTCAATCTACGAGCAGTACTTC,TRBV5-1,TRBJ2-7,.,.
CASSFITGELFF,TGTGCCAGCAGCTTTATTACCGGGGAGCTGTTTTTT,TRBV5-5,TRBJ2-2,many,.
CSAGDARAWPLGDTQYF,TGCAGTGCTGGAGATGCACGGGCCTGGCCACTGGGAGATACGCAGTATTTT,TRBV20-1,TRBJ2-3,.,.
CASSLQPGQGLRLNTEAFF,TGTGCCAGCAGCTTACAACCGGGACAGGGGCTCCGGTTGAACACTGAAGCTTTCTTT,TRBV13,TRBJ1-1,many,TRBD1
CASTRRGRETQYF,TGTGCCAGCACCCGTCGGGGGCGAGAGACCCAGTACTTC,TRBV6-1,TRBJ2-5,few,.
CASSYGRAEQFF,TGTGCCAGCAGCTACGGGAGAGCTGAGCAGTTCTTC,TRBV7-9,TRBJ2-1,.,.
CASSDDRGAYEQYF,TGTGCCAGCTCTGACGACAGGGGGGCCTACGAGCAGTACTTC,TRBV27,TRBJ2-7,.,TRBD1
CASSTSLEIQYF,TGTGCCAGCAGCACCTCCTTAGAGATTCAGTACTTC,TRBV9,TRBJ2-4,many,.
CSVLTSGIYTDTQYF,TGCAGCGTCTTGACTAGCGGGATATACACAGATACGCAGTATTTT,TRBV29-1,TRBJ2-3,many,TRBD2
CASSTSRLGYSNQPQHF,TGTGCCAGTAGTACCAGCCGGTTAGGATATAGCAATCAGCCCCAGCATTTT,TRBV19,TRBJ1-5,.,.
CASSFGGVDTEAFF,TGTGCCAGCAGCTTTGGGGGTGTTGACACTGAAGCTTTCTTT,TRBV7-2,TRBJ1-1,many,.
CASSQDSGQAINEQFF,.,TRBV3-1,TRBJ2-1,many,.
CAGGRATEAFF,TGTGCCGGAGGCAGGGCCACTGAAGCTTTCTTT,TRBV6-1,TRBJ1-1,.,.
CAISGDREYGYTF,TGTGCCATCAGTGGGGACAGGGAATATGGCTACACCTTC,TRBV10-3,TRBJ1-2,many,TRBD1
CATSELDRGLFEQYF,TGTGCCACCAGTGAGCTGGACAGGGGGCTATTCGAGCAGTACTTC,TRBV24-1,TRBJ2-7,medium-sized,TRBD1
CSPGDHGQENYGYTF,TGCAGTCCCGGGGACCATGGACAGGAGAACTATGGCTACACCTTC,TRBV20-1,TRBJ1-2,many,TRBD1
CASSFSSGRTNTGELFF,TGCGCCAGCAGCTTTTCGAGCGGGAGGACGAACACCGGGGAGCTGTTTTTT,TRBV5-1,TRBJ2-2,.,TRBD2
CSAMGLSGYNEQFF,TGCAGTGCTATGGGACTATCGGGCTACAATGAGCAGTTCTTC,TRBV20-1,TRBJ2-1,.,TRBD2
CSSGESTSGIETQYF,TGCTCCAGCGGTGAAAGTACTAGCGGGATAGAGACCCAGTACTTC,TRBV10-2,TRBJ2-5,few,TRBD2
CASTWTGGLCTQYF,TGTGCCAGCACCTGGACAGGGGGATTGTGTACGCAGTATTTT,TRBV2,TRBJ2-3,few,TRBD1
CSARAGQGSYNEQFF,TGCAGTGCCAGAGCGGGACAGGGATCCTACAATGAGCAGTTCTTC,TRBV20-1,TRBJ2-1,.,TRBD1
CASSQGDSGANVLTF,TGTGCCAGCAGCCAGGGGGACTCTGGGGCCAACGTCCTGACTTTC,TRBV11-3,TRBJ2-6,.,TRBD1
CASGEGWANTIYF,TGTGCTAGTGGTGAAGGTTGGGCAAACACCATATATTTT,TRBV12-5,TRBJ1-3,many,.
CSARGGLAGNNEQFF,TGCAGTGCTAGGGGGGGACTAGCGGGAAACAATGAGCAGTTCTTC,TRBV20-1,TRBJ2-1,many,TRBD2
CASSFSQSTGELFF,TGTGCCAGCAGTTTTAGCCAGAGCACCGGGGAGCTGTTTTTT,TRBV12-3/TRBV12-4,TRBJ2-2,medium-sized,.
CASSAYNEQFF,TGTGCCAGCAGTGCCTACAATGAGCAGTTCTTC,TRBV2,TRBJ2-1,few,.
CAITPMDRLPQLDGYTF,TGTGCCATCACCCCAATGGACAGGCTCCCCCAGTTGGATGGCTACACCTTC,TRBV10-3,TRBJ1-2,.,TRBD1
CASSLTGNAGNTIYF,TGTGCCAGCAGTTTAACAGGGAATGCTGGAAACACCATATATTTT,TRBV27,TRBJ1-3,many,.
CASTYRVGTGELFF,TGTGCCAGCACCTACAGGGTAGGCACCGGGGAGCTGTTTTTT,TRBV27,TRBJ2-2,few,.
CASSPARGVSSYNEQFF,TGTGCCAGCAGTCCCGCCAGGGGGGTAAGCTCCTACAATGAGCAGTTCTTC,TRBV6-5,TRBJ2-1,many,.
CASGTSLTYEQYF,TGTGCCTCCGGGACTAGCTTAACCTACGAGCAGTACTTC,TRBV2,TRBJ2-7,many,TRBD2
CASSLDPGMNTEAFF,TGTGCCAGCAGCTTAGACCCGGGCATGAACACTGAAGCTTTCTTT,TRBV7-2,TRBJ1-1,few,.